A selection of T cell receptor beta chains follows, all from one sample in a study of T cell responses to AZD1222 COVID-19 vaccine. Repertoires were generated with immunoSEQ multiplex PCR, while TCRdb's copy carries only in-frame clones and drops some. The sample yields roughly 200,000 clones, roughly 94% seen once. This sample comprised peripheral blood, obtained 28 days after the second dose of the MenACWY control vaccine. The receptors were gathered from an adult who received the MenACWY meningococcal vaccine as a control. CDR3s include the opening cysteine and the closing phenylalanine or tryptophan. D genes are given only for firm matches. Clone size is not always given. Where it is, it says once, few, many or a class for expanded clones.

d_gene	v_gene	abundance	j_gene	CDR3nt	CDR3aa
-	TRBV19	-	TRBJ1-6	TGTGCCAGTAGTAAGGAGGGTTCACCCCTCCACTTT	CASSKEGSPLHF
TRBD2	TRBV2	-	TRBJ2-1	TGTGCCAGCAGTGCGGGCGGGACTAGCGGGAGGGGAGGGCAGTTCTTC	CASSAGGTSGRGGQFF
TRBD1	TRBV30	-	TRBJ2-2	TGTGCCTGGAGCCGGACAGGAACCGGGGAGCTGTTTTTT	CAWSRTGTGELFF
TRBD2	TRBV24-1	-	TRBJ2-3	TGTGCCACCGGACTAGCGGGAGGAGATACGCAGTATTTT	CATGLAGGDTQYF
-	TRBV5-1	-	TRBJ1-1	TGCGCCAGCAGCAACACCCCTACGGGGTCGGGGAACACTGAAGCTTTCTTT	CASSNTPTGSGNTEAFF
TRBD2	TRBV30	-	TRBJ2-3	TGTGCCTGGTCGCGGGGGGACACAGATACGCAGTATTTT	CAWSRGDTDTQYF
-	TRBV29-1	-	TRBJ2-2	TGCAGCGTTCGGATCCTCGGGGAGCTGTTTTTT	CSVRILGELFF
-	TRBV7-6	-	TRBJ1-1	TGTGCCAGCAGCGCCACGTGGGGGAACACTGAAGCTTTCTTT	CASSATWGNTEAFF
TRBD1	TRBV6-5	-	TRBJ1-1	TGTGCCAGCAGTCCGAACAGGGGGCGTAACACTGAAGCTTTCTTT	CASSPNRGRNTEAFF
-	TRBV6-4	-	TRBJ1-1	TGTGCCAGCAGTGACTCAACTCTATTTTCGGACATTGACACTGAAGCTTTCTTT	CASSDSTLFSDIDTEAFF
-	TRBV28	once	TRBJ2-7	TGTGCCAGCAGTACCCGGCAGGGCGAGCAGTACTTC	CASSTRQGEQYF
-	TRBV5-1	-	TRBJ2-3	TGCGCCAGCAGCGGGAACAGGGATACGCAGTATTTT	CASSGNRDTQYF
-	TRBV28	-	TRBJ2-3	TGTGCCAGCAGTGACAGATACGGGCAGTATTTT	CASSDRYGQYF
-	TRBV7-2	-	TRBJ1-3	TGTGCCAGCAGCTTGGGGGGCAGGGCTGGAAACACCATATATTTT	CASSLGGRAGNTIYF
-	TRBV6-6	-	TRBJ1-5	TGTGCCAGCAGTCGGGACGGTCAGCCCCAGCATTTT	CASSRDGQPQHF
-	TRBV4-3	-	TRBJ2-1	TGCGCCAGCAGCCAAGAATCTGACAAAGACAATGAGCAGTTCTTC	CASSQESDKDNEQFF
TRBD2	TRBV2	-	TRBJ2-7	TGTGCCAGCATACAGGGACTAGTCTACGAGCAGTACTTC	CASIQGLVYEQYF
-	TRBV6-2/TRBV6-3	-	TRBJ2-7	TGTGCCAGCAGTTGGCGGGACACCTACGAGCAGTACTTC	CASSWRDTYEQYF
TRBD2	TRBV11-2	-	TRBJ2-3	TGTGCCAGCAGCCCACAGCGGGGGGCCCGAGATACGCAGTATTTT	CASSPQRGARDTQYF
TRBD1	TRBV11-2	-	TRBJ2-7	TGTGCCAGCAGCCCCCTCGGGACAGGGCCTGGCGCCTACGAGCAGTACTTC	CASSPLGTGPGAYEQYF
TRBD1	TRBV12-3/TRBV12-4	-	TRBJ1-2	TGTGCCAGCAGGGGACAGAGGGCCTCTGGCTACACCTTC	CASRGQRASGYTF
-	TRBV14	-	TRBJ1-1	TGTGCCAGCAGCCCTTACACAGGGATGGTATGGACTGAAGCTTTCTTT	CASSPYTGMVWTEAFF
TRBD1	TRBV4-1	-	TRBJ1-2	TGCGCCAGCAGCCAAAGTCTGACAGGGGTGCTAGACTATGGCTACACCTTC	CASSQSLTGVLDYGYTF
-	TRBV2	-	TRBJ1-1	TGTGCCAGCCTAGGATGGACTGAAGCTTTCTTT	CASLGWTEAFF
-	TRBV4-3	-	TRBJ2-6	TGCGCCAGCAGCCAAGATTTCTCTGGGGCCAACGTCCTGACTTTC	CASSQDFSGANVLTF
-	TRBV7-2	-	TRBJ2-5	TGTGCCAGCAGCTTAGGTGGGGGGAGACAAGAGACCCAGTACTTC	CASSLGGGRQETQYF
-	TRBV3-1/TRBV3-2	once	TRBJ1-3	TGTGCCAGCAGCCAAGATCGGCAGGGAAAGGGAAACACCATATATTTT	CASSQDRQGKGNTIYF
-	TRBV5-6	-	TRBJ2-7	TGTGCCAGCAGCTTGTGGGGGTCTCGCTTCTACGAGCAGTACTTC	CASSLWGSRFYEQYF
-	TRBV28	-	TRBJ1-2	TGTGCCAGCAAAAACCGGGCGGGCGGACGTGATGGCTACACCTTC	CASKNRAGGRDGYTF
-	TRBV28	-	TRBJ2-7	TGTGCCAGCAGTTTACAAGGGGGTTTCTCCTACGAGCAGTACTTC	CASSLQGGFSYEQYF
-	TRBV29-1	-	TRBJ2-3	TGCAGCGTTGAAGATGGAGTCGCTACCGATACGCAGTATTTT	CSVEDGVATDTQYF
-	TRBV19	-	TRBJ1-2	TGTGCCAGTAGTATCAGGGTAGCCTATGGCTACACCTTC	CASSIRVAYGYTF